The 12 T cell receptor beta chains listed next were all sequenced from one sample in a study of shared T cell receptors in the human thymus. Repertoires were generated with immunoSEQ multiplex PCR, while TCRdb's copy carries only in-frame clones and drops some. The sample contains hundreds of thousands of clones, approximately 87% of which appear only once. The data also belong to a second study, concerning human thymus T cells.

The specimen sequenced was thymocytes. The receptors come from a boy younger than two with a congenital heart defect.

The V gene is TRBV25-1, the J gene TRBJ1-5; tentatively, D is TRBD1 (5 bases). The germline gives CDR1 MGHDK, CDR2 SYGVNS. Trimming cost V 2 bases and J 5 bases, with 7 bases left between them. The CDR3 is made up of 13 amino acids. The CDR3 sequence is CASSEQGHQPQHF. CDR3 coding DNA: TGTGCCAGCAGTGAACAGGGCCATCAGCCCCAGCATTTT.

The V gene is TRBV15, the J gene TRBJ2-7; D may be TRBD2 (5 bases). This CDR3 is 13 amino acids long. The germline gives CDR1 LNHNV, CDR2 YYDKDF (reference sequence). V shed 1 base and J shed 5 bases, with 9 bases lying between them. The CDR3 region is CATSRVGRDEQYF. The CDR3 coding sequence is TGTGCCACCAGCAGAGTCGGGCGGGACGAGCAGTACTTC.

J is TRBJ2-3 and V is TRBV4-3; 8 bases map to TRBD2. Losses at the gene ends were 1 base for V and 2 bases for J; bases not matched to a gene: 8. The germline V gene has CDR1 LGHNA and CDR2 YSLEER. The CDR3 consists of 17 residues. In nucleotides, the CDR3 is TGCGCCAGCAGCCAAGGGGTACCGGGAGGGGTCACAGATACGCAGTATTTT. Translated: CASSQGVPGGVTDTQYF.

This clone was seen only once. This chain uses TRBV28 with TRBJ2-7, with TRBD2 matching over 7 bases. V was clipped by 6 bases and J by 4 bases; unmatched bases: 15. The CDR3 covers 16 residues. The germline V gene has CDR1 MDHEN and CDR2 SYDVKM. CDR3 protein: CASSPIPPGGGYEQYF. Here the CDR3 DNA reads TGTGCCAGCAGCCCCATTCCCCCGGGAGGTGGGTACGAGCAGTACTTC. The full variable domain, with the rest looked up from reference TRBV28 and TRBJ2-7, is DVKVTQSSRYLVKRTGEKVFLECVQDMDHENMFWYRQDPGLGLRLIYFSYDVKMKEKGDIPEGYSVSREKKERFSLILESASTNQTSMYLCASSPIPPGGGYEQYFGPGTRLTVT.

The gene calls are TRBV7-3 and TRBJ2-7; TRBD1 matches 7 bases. With V trimmed by 2 bases and J by 4 bases, 8 bases remained unmatched. Germline CDR1 reads SGHTA; CDR2 reads FQGTGA. The CDR3 totals 15 residues. DNA for the CDR3: TGTGCCAGCAGCTTACTACCGAGACAGGGTTACGAGCAGTACTTC. It yields the protein CASSLLPRQGYEQYF.

This rearrangement joins TRBV18 to TRBJ1-2; perhaps TRBD1 as D (6 bases). The CDR3 is 14 amino acids. V gave up 2 bases and J gave up 8 bases, with 15 bases separating them. From germline, CDR1 is KGHSH and CDR2 LQKENI. The CDR3 nucleotides read TGTGCCAGCTCACCAAACAGGGTAAAGGACGGCTACACCTTC. Translation gives CASSPNRVKDGYTF.

This chain connects TRBV19 to TRBJ1-5; D ambiguous. This CDR3 is built from 14 residues. Germline lookup yields CDR1 LNHDA and CDR2 SQIVND (reference sequence). The V end lost 2 bases, the J end lost 3 bases, and 8 bases lay between the germline ends. CDR3 in DNA: TGTGCCAGTAGTATATACCGGTCCAATCAGCCCCAGCATTTT. The encoded protein is CASSIYRSNQPQHF.

The chain employs TRBV28 and TRBJ1-5; maybe TRBD1 (5 bases). Germline CDR1 and CDR2: MDHEN and SYDVKM. The CDR3 consists of 16 residues. The ends were cut back, 2 bases at V and 4 bases at J, with 15 bases in the middle. The CDR3 DNA is TGTGCCAGCAGTTTAGGGGCCCCCCTTTTAAATCAGCCCCAGCATTTT. Amino acids: CASSLGAPLLNQPQHF.

The chain uses TRBV4-1 and TRBJ1-2; D is undetermined. CDR1 and CDR2 (germline): MGHRA, YSYEKL. With 3 bases removed from V and 4 bases from J, the gap between germline ends came to 15 bases. This CDR3 is 15 amino acids long. CDR3 DNA: TGCGCCAGCAGCCAGGCCAAAACAGAAGCCTATGGCTACACCTTC. Translated: CASSQAKTEAYGYTF.

The J gene is TRBJ2-4, the V gene TRBV5-1, with 7 bases that match TRBD1. This CDR3 is 14 amino acids long. Germline trimming cut 5 bases from V and 4 bases from J; bases unmatched to any gene: 6. Germline V lookup: CDR1 SGHRS, CDR2 YFSETQ. Here the CDR3 reads CASSAAQGKNIQYF. CDR3 DNA sequence: TGCGCCAGCAGTGCCGCACAGGGGAAAAACATTCAGTACTTC. Full variable domain (outside the CDR3, taken from reference TRBV5-1 and TRBJ2-4): KAGVTQTPRYLIKTRGQQVTLSCSPISGHRSVSWYQQTPGQGLQFLFEYFSETQRNKGNFPGRFSGRQFSNSRSEMNVSTLELGDSALYLCASSAAQGKNIQYFGAGTRLSVL.

Points on this clone: At the DNA level, this CDR3 is encoded by other sequences in the same sample as well. V gene TRBV6-5 combines with J gene TRBJ1-6; the match to TRBD1 covers 7 bases. The CDR3 is 16 amino acids. Germline CDR1 reads MNHEY; CDR2 reads SVGAGI. V gave up 4 bases and J gave up 4 bases; unmatched junction bases: 7. CDR3 coding DNA: TGTGCCAGCAGTTTCGTGAGGGGGCAGTATAATTCACCCCTCCACTTT. Amino acid sequence: CASSFVRGQYNSPLHF.

The genes are TRBV30 and TRBJ2-2; D gene ambiguous. CDR3 length: 12 amino acids. Germline CDR1 and CDR2: GTSNPN and SVGIG (reference sequence). V was shortened by 2 bases and J by 7 bases, with 8 bases between the two germline ends. The CDR3 loop is CAWSLAVGELFF. DNA of the CDR3: TGTGCCTGGAGTCTGGCGGTCGGGGAGCTGTTTTTT.